This record looks at one T cell receptor beta chain sequence and its context. Its antigen has not been determined. No base quality values were provided; no much bigger clone lies one nucleotide off. The CDR3 regions of human TCRbeta chains were subjected to immunosequencing. The original methods were these. Repertoire TCRs were matched against a reference library of SARS-CoV-2-specific TCRs generated with the MIRA antigen-specificity platform. Breadth was defined as the fraction of unique TCRs that were SARS-CoV-2-associated. Depth was defined as the fraction of total T cells that were SARS-CoV-2-associated. Each spike-specific TCR was assigned to its reactive spike region and to a CD4 or CD8 class using the MIRA data. Log10-transformed breadth and depth values were compared by one-way ANOVA with Sidak's multiple comparisons tests. The immuneACCESS repertoire file appears here via TCRdb, limited to in-frame rearrangements. These files lack a portion of the clones; in checked studies, under half of the deficit traces to unresolved V genes, and the cause of the others is not known. V and J calls plus clone size are reproduced from that table; the DNA served to infer D and trimming. This sample holds approximately 150,000 clones; about 89% were observed only once. Of the sample, 6.5% to 8% is held by the ten largest clones.

This sample was taken from a study of T cell responses to AZD1222 COVID-19 vaccine (dated by TCRdb to the early 2020s). Background for the entire study: TCR sequencing was performed for 230 to 250 trial participants, of whom 207 were given two doses of AZD1222 and around 25 were given two doses of MenACWY control vaccine. Trial participants were enrolled by age into subgroups of 18-55, 56-69 and 70-plus years, and about 150, 27 and 61 TCR-sequenced participants, respectively, were included in these subgroups. Findings and caveats that apply to the study as a whole: The vaccine-associated CD4 TCRs covered the entire spike protein, and the dominant responses fell in regions 160-218 and 743-854. Most participants were white British and females outnumbered males, and the authors suggested that clonal diversity may have been underestimated. A significant rise in spike-specific TCR breadth and depth was observed after two AZD1222 doses relative to day 0 and relative to MenACWY recipients. Because no day 14 peak-response samples were available, the repertoires could be characterized only after the peak T cell response. Conclusions about previously exposed vaccinees are limited because only a handful of AZD1222 recipients were SARS-CoV-2 seropositive at baseline. Reportedly, almost half of the unique spike-specific TCRs recognized epitopes lying outside the regions that are mutated in the B.1.351 and B.1.1.7 variants. In the small 56-69-year group, the increase in depth fell short of significance, most likely because of low power.

The CDR3, from cysteine to phenylalanine, totals 14 residues. Of the read, only the CDR3 DNA is kept; its 42 bases are in frame from base 1. V gives up 1 base and J gives up 1 base, and the segment between their germline ends measures 7 bases. CDR1 and CDR2 are drawn from the germline V gene: SGHTA, FQGNSA. The time point tag for this specimen amounts to: about 28 days (+/-7) after the second vaccine dose. This specimen's treatment or condition label, interpreted: meningococcal conjugate vaccine given as trial control. Samples from vaccinated people were obtained from the UK trials COV001 and COV002, which included a single-blind randomized controlled phase 2/3 trial of AZD1222 (ChAdOx1 nCoV-19) in healthy adults. For TCRbeta chain sequencing, PBMC samples from trial participants were taken at day 0 and at day 28 after the second dose.

The chain links TRBV7-2 with TRBJ1-2; no D gene can be assigned with confidence. The receptor comes from an adult who received the MenACWY meningococcal vaccine as a control. Sequences were derived from peripheral blood, sampled 28 days after the second dose of the MenACWY control vaccine. The CDR3 sequence is CASSLDGVNYGYTF. The DNA sequence follows: TGTGCCAGCAGCTTAGATGGGGTTAACTATGGCTACACCTTC.